The 6 T cell receptor beta chains below were found in one sample sequenced in a study of T-cell reconstitution after alpha-beta-depleted transplantation in children. As it was prepared, the TCRbeta library received unique molecular identifiers. MiXCR was run by TCRdb on the PCR reads, yielding one entry per CDR3 protein. Among fewer than 550,000 distinct CDR3 sequences, about an eighth were seen once, and the ten largest hold 14%. Sequencing was performed on PBMCs, mostly from graft donor cells, taken 180 days after TCRalphabeta/CD19-depleted stem cell transplant. The source is a female patient aged 2 to 10 who had a stem cell transplant for aplastic anemia, so the T cells may come from the graft donor.

This clonotype was counted between two and nine times. The CDR3 DNA reads TGCGCCAGCAGCTCCCTAGCACTTACCTACAATGAGCAGTTCTTC. Protein sequence: CASSSLALTYNEQFF. This sequence joins TRBV5-1 and TRBJ2-1; TRBD2 is a possible D gene (5 bases). The V gene lost 3 bases and the J gene lost 2 bases, with 12 bases spanning the gap. The CDR3 extends over 15 amino acids. From germline, CDR1 is SGHRS and CDR2 YFSETQ.

The chain recombines TRBV18 with TRBJ2-1; D might be TRBD2 (7 bases). V was trimmed by 3 bases and J by 2 bases, leaving 17 bases between them. The V gene's germline CDR1 is KGHSH and CDR2 LQKENI. CDR3 size: 17 residues. The CDR3: CASSPLQGGGAYNEQFF. The CDR3 DNA follows: TGTGCCAGCTCACCCCTCCAGGGAGGGGGTGCCTACAATGAGCAGTTCTTC.

This clonotype was observed a handful of times. The chain links TRBV28 to TRBJ2-7; D is perhaps TRBD1 (6 bases). V lost 3 bases and J 3 bases, leaving 18 bases between the germline ends. The CDR3 runs to 16 residues. Germline assignment: CDR1 MDHEN and CDR2 SYDVKM. In DNA form, the CDR3 reads TGTGCCAGCAGTTTCGCCGGGACAAGGGGGTACTACGAGCAGTACTTC. Translating it yields CASSFAGTRGYYEQYF.

The chain employs TRBV5-1 and TRBJ1-5; possibly TRBD1 for D (5 bases). Trimming shortened V by 0 bases and J by 6 bases, and 10 bases separated the two germline ends. This CDR3 is 14 amino acids long. CDR1 SGHRS and CDR2 YFSETQ come from the germline V gene. CDR3: CASSLAGDGQPQHF. CDR3 DNA: TGCGCCAGCAGCTTGGCCGGGGACGGTCAGCCCCAGCATTTT.

This clonotype has more than one count but fewer than ten. This chain links TRBV4-3 with TRBJ1-3; no clear D. The CDR3 has 18 amino acids. V lost 0 bases, J lost 0 bases, and 15 bases lay in between. CDR1 is LGHNA, CDR2 YSLEER, per germline. CDR3 residues: CASSQDRAGINSGNTIYF. The CDR3 DNA is TGCGCCAGCAGCCAAGATCGGGCAGGAATAAACTCTGGAAACACCATATATTTT.

The chain recombines TRBV15 with TRBJ2-1; D gene uncertain. The V and J ends lost 1 base and 3 bases respectively, with 10 bases between them. Germline V gene sequence: CDR1 LNHNV, CDR2 YYDKDF (reference sequence). This CDR3 spans 15 amino acids. Here the CDR3 reads CATSRGHVLYNEQFF. In DNA form, the CDR3 reads TGTGCCACCAGCAGAGGGCACGTACTCTACAATGAGCAGTTCTTC.